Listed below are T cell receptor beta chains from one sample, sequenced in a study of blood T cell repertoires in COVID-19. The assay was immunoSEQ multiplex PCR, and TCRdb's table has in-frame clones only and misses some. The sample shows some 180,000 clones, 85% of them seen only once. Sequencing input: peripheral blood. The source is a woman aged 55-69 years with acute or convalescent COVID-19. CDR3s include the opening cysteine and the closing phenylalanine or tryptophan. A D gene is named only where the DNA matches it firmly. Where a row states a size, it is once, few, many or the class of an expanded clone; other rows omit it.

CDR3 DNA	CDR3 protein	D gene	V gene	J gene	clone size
TGTGCCAGCTCCCCCCTAGCGGGAGAATACAATGAGCAGTTCTTC	CASSPLAGEYNEQFF	TRBD2	TRBV18	TRBJ2-1	-
TGTGCCAGCAGCCACGGGGGGACAACCACCTTAAACATTCAGTACTTC	CASSHGGTTTLNIQYF	-	TRBV3-1/TRBV3-2	TRBJ2-4	-
TGTGCCAGCAGCTTAGCGGGACAGGGAGTCGAGCAGTACTTC	CASSLAGQGVEQYF	TRBD1	TRBV7-6	TRBJ2-7	-
TGTGCCAGTACCCACCCGTACAGGGTACACTATGGCTACACCTTC	CASTHPYRVHYGYTF	-	TRBV19	TRBJ1-2	-
TGTGCCAGCAGTACCTACAGGGACGACTATGGCTACACCTTC	CASSTYRDDYGYTF	-	TRBV6-5	TRBJ1-2	-
TGTGCCAGCAGCTCCGCTAGCGGGGCTGGTTTGGAGTACTTC	CASSSASGAGLEYF	TRBD2	TRBV13	TRBJ2-7	-
TGTGCCACTTACAGGGGCCCCTCCTTCGCTGGAAACACCATATATTTT	CATYRGPSFAGNTIYF	TRBD1	TRBV19	TRBJ1-3	-
TGTGCCAGCAATCAACAGGGGGCGCCAGAGACCCAGTACTTC	CASNQQGAPETQYF	TRBD1	TRBV28	TRBJ2-5	-
TGCGCCAGCAGCTTGGTTCGGACAGCCTACAATGAGCAGTTCTTC	CASSLVRTAYNEQFF	-	TRBV5-1	TRBJ2-1	-
TGTGCCAGCAGCTTAGAACAGGCAAATTCACCCCTCCACTTT	CASSLEQANSPLHF	-	TRBV11-2	TRBJ1-6	-
TGCGCCAGCAGTCTCAACGCAGGGGGCACGGGGACTTTCTTT	CASSLNAGGTGTFF	TRBD1	TRBV5-1	TRBJ1-1	once
TGCAGCGTTAACAAGGGGACAGCTAGCACAGATACGCAGTATTTT	CSVNKGTASTDTQYF	TRBD1	TRBV29-1	TRBJ2-3	-
TGTGCCAGTAGCACCGGGTATAGACAGACGCCCCTCCACTTT	CASSTGYRQTPLHF	-	TRBV19	TRBJ1-6	few
TGCGCCAGCAGCCCCGCGCCAGGGATGAACACTGAAGCTTTCTTT	CASSPAPGMNTEAFF	-	TRBV5-1	TRBJ1-1	-
TGTGCTAGTGCCCCGGGAGGGCCGCTGAACACTGAAGCTTTCTTT	CASAPGGPLNTEAFF	-	TRBV12-5	TRBJ1-1	-
TGTGCCAGCAGCTTTACAGCCCCCCCGAGCGGGGCGGACAATGAGCAGTTCTTC	CASSFTAPPSGADNEQFF	TRBD2	TRBV11-2	TRBJ2-1	few
TGTGCCAGCTCCGGGTTTGCGGAGACCCAGTACTTC	CASSGFAETQYF	-	TRBV19	TRBJ2-5	-
TGTGCCAGCTCACCAAGGGGGATAAATGAAAAACTGTTTTTT	CASSPRGINEKLFF	-	TRBV18	TRBJ1-4	-
TGTGCCAGCCGCCCACTAGCGGGAGTACGCCACGAGCAGTACTTC	CASRPLAGVRHEQYF	TRBD2	TRBV7-2	TRBJ2-7	-
TGTGCCAGCAGCGCCACCTGGACAACGAACAATGAGCAGTTCTTC	CASSATWTTNNEQFF	-	TRBV9	TRBJ2-1	-
TGTGCCAGCAGTTTAGAGCTAAACTATGGCTACACCTTC	CASSLELNYGYTF	-	TRBV28	TRBJ1-2	-
TGCGCCAGCAGCGACCCCAGGGGCAAAGGCACTGAAGCTTTCTTT	CASSDPRGKGTEAFF	-	TRBV5-1	TRBJ1-1	-
TGTGCCAGCAGTTACTTCGCGGGTTCTTTCCTAGGTGGCAATGAGCAGTTCTTC	CASSYFAGSFLGGNEQFF	-	TRBV6-2/TRBV6-3	TRBJ2-1	-
TGTGCCATCAGTGATCCGGGACAGGGAAGTGAAAAACTGTTTTTT	CAISDPGQGSEKLFF	TRBD1	TRBV10-3	TRBJ1-4	-
TGTGCCATCAGTGAAGTCCCTAGCGGGGGCTCTAGCACAGATACGCAGTATTTT	CAISEVPSGGSSTDTQYF	TRBD2	TRBV10-3	TRBJ2-3	-
TGTGCCAGCTCACCACGCAGGGTAAGCAATCAGCCCCAGCATTTT	CASSPRRVSNQPQHF	-	TRBV18	TRBJ1-5	-
TGTGCCAGCATTCTCAAAGGGACAGAGGGATCACCCCTCCACTTT	CASILKGTEGSPLHF	TRBD1	TRBV2	TRBJ1-6	few
TGTGCCAGCAGCTTAGCTGCCCTGACTAGCGGGGAAGAGACCCAGTACTTC	CASSLAALTSGEETQYF	TRBD2	TRBV11-3	TRBJ2-5	-
TGTGCCAGTAGTATAGGCCAGGTGAACACTGAAGCTTTCTTT	CASSIGQVNTEAFF	-	TRBV19	TRBJ1-1	-
TGTGCCAGCAGCGCCAGGATGCGCGGGGGAGACAATGAGCAGTTCTTC	CASSARMRGGDNEQFF	TRBD2	TRBV9	TRBJ2-1	-
TGTGCCAGCAGCTTGGACGAGAATCTGAACACTGAAGCTTTCTTT	CASSLDENLNTEAFF	-	TRBV5-8	TRBJ1-1	-
TGTGCCTGGAGCCTAGACAGATCTGGAAACACCATATATTTT	CAWSLDRSGNTIYF	-	TRBV30	TRBJ1-3	-
TGTGCCAGCAGCCATGGACAGAGAAATGAAAAACTGTTTTTT	CASSHGQRNEKLFF	-	TRBV7-2	TRBJ1-4	-
TGTGCCAGCAGCCCCGGAGAGACCCAGTACTTC	CASSPGETQYF	-	TRBV3-1/TRBV3-2	TRBJ2-5	-
TGTGCCAGTAGTCCCTATGCGTCCGGGACAGGGCACACCGGGGAGCTGTTTTTT	CASSPYASGTGHTGELFF	TRBD1	TRBV19	TRBJ2-2	-
TGTGCCAGCAGCTTAGGCCTAGCGGGGAACTACGAGCAGTACTTC	CASSLGLAGNYEQYF	TRBD2	TRBV13	TRBJ2-7	-
TGTGCCTCCGATGGGGGCAGGGAATACGAGCAGTACTTC	CASDGGREYEQYF	-	TRBV2	TRBJ2-7	once
TGTGCCAGCAGCTTAGGACTAGCGGGAGACAATGAGCAGTTCTTC	CASSLGLAGDNEQFF	TRBD2	TRBV7-3	TRBJ2-1	-
TGCGCCAGCAGCCAAGATGGGAGCGGGAGTCTCAGGGATACGCAGTATTTT	CASSQDGSGSLRDTQYF	TRBD2	TRBV4-1	TRBJ2-3	-
TGTGCCAGCAGTGAAGCTAGGGGGTATAATTCACCCCTCCACTTT	CASSEARGYNSPLHF	-	TRBV2	TRBJ1-6	once
TGTGCCAGCAGCCAGCCGGGACAGGAAAAACTGTTTTTT	CASSQPGQEKLFF	TRBD1	TRBV3-1/TRBV3-2	TRBJ1-4	-
TGTGCCAGCAGCTTCTATTCAGGGATCTCCTACGAGCAGTACTTC	CASSFYSGISYEQYF	-	TRBV7-8	TRBJ2-7	-
TGTGCCAGCAGCCAAGGGCAGGTGAATTCACCCCTCCACTTT	CASSQGQVNSPLHF	-	TRBV3-1/TRBV3-2	TRBJ1-6	-
TGTGCCAGCAGGACAGGGGGAGGCGAAAAACTGTTTTTT	CASRTGGGEKLFF	TRBD1	TRBV6-5	TRBJ1-4	-
TGTGCCAGCAAGACAGGCGCCGATTACGAGCAGTACTTC	CASKTGADYEQYF	-	TRBV6-5	TRBJ2-7	-
TGTGCCACCGGGACTAGCCCCTACGAGCAGTACTTC	CATGTSPYEQYF	TRBD2	TRBV10-3	TRBJ2-7	-
TGTGCCAGCAGTGGCCTACAGGGGAAAACAAGTTCACCCCTCCACTTT	CASSGLQGKTSSPLHF	TRBD1	TRBV6-1	TRBJ1-6	-
TGTGCCAGTAGTATCCGGGGACCGGGACAGGGACAAAACACCATATATTTT	CASSIRGPGQGQNTIYF	TRBD1	TRBV19	TRBJ1-3	-
TGTGCCACCAGCCGGGACTCTACCGGGGAGCTGTTTTTT	CATSRDSTGELFF	-	TRBV24-1	TRBJ2-2	once
TGTGCCAGCAGCCTCCGAGCGGGAGTCCACGAGCAGTACTTC	CASSLRAGVHEQYF	TRBD2	TRBV3-1/TRBV3-2	TRBJ2-7	-